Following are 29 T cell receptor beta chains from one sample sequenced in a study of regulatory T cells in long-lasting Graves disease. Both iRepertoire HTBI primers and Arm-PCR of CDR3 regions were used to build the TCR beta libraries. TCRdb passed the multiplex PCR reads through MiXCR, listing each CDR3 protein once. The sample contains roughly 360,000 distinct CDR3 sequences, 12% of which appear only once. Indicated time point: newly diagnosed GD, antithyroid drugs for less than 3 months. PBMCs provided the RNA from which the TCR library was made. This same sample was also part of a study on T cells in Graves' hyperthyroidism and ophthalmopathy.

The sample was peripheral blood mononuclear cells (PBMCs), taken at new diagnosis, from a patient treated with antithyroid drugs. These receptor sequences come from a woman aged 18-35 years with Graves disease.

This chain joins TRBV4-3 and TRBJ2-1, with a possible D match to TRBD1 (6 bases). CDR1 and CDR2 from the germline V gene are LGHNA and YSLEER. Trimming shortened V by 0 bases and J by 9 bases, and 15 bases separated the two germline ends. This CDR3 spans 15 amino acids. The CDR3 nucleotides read TGCGCCAGCAGCCAAGATCTTACAGGGTTAGGTGAGCAGTTCTTC. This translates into CASSQDLTGLGEQFF.

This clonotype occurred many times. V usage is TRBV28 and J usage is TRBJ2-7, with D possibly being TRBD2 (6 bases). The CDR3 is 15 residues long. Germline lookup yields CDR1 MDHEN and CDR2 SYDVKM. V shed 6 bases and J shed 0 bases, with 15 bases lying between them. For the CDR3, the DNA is TGTGCCAGCAGCCGCGGGGCCGCGGGCTCCTACGAGCAGTACTTC. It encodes CASSRGAAGSYEQYF.

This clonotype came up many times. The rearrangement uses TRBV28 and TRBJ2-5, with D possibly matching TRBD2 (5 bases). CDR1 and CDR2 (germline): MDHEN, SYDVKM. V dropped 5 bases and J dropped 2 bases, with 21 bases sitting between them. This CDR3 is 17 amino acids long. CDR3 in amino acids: CASSPRLILGIQETQYF. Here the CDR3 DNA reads TGTGCCAGCAGTCCTCGACTAATACTTGGGATTCAAGAGACCCAGTACTTC. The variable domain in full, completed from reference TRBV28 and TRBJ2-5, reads DVKVTQSSRYLVKRTGEKVFLECVQDMDHENMFWYRQDPGLGLRLIYFSYDVKMKEKGDIPEGYSVSREKKERFSLILESASTNQTSMYLCASSPRLILGIQETQYFGPGTRLLVL.

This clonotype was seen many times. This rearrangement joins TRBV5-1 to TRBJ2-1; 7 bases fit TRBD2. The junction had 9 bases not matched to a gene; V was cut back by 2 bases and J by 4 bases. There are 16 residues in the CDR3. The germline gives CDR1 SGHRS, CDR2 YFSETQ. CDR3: CASSFPPGLPYNEQFF. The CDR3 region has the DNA TGCGCCAGCAGCTTCCCCCCGGGACTACCTTACAATGAGCAGTTCTTC. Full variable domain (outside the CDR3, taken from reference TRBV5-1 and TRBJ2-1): KAGVTQTPRYLIKTRGQQVTLSCSPISGHRSVSWYQQTPGQGLQFLFEYFSETQRNKGNFPGRFSGRQFSNSRSEMNVSTLELGDSALYLCASSFPPGLPYNEQFFGPGTRLTVL.

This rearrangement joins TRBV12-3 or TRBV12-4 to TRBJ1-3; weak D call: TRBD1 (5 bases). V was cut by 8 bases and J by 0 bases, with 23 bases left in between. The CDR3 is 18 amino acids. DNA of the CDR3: TGTGCCAGCTCACCGCTGATGGTGGGGCAGTCCTCTGGAAACACCATATATTTT. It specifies CASSPLMVGQSSGNTIYF.

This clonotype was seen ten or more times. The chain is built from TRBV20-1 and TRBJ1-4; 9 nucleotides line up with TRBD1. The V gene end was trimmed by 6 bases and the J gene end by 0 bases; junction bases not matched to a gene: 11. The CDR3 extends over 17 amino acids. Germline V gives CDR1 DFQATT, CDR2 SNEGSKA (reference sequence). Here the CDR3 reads CSAPGQGDISTNEKLFF. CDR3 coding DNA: TGCAGTGCCCCGGGACAGGGCGACATTTCAACTAATGAAAAACTGTTTTTT.

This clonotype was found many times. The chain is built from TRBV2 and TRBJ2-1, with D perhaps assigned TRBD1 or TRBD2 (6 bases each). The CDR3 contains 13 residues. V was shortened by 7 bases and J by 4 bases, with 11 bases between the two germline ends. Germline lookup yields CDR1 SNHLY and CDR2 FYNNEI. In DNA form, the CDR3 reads TGTGCCAGCACGGGGGCGTCATACAATGAGCAGTTCTTC. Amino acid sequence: CASTGASYNEQFF.

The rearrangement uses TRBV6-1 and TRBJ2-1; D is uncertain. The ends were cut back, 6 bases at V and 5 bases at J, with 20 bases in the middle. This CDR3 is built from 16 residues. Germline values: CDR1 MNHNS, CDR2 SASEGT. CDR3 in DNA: TGTGCCAGCAGCCCCCACACGGACCGACCAAACAATGAGCAGTTCTTC. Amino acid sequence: CASSPHTDRPNNEQFF.

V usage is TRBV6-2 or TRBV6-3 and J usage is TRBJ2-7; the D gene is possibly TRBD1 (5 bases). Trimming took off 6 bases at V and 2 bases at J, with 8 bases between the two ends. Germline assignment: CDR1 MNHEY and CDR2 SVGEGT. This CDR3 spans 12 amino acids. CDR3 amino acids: CASSQGPYEQYV. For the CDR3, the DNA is TGTGCCAGCAGCCAGGGTCCCTACGAGCAGTACGTC.

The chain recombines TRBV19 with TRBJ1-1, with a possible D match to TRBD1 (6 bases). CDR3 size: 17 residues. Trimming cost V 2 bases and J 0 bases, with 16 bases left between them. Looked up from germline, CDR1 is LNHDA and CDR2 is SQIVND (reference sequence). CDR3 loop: CASSIRGQGRMNTEAFF. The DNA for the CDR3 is TGTGCCAGTAGTATACGCGGGCAGGGGAGGATGAACACTGAAGCTTTCTTT.

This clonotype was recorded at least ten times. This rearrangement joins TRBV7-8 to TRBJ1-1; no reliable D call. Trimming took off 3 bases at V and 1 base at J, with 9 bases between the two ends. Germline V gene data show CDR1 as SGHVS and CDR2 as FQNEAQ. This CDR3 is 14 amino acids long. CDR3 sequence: CASSLYMGNTEAFF. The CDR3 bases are TGTGCCAGCAGCTTGTACATGGGGAACACTGAAGCTTTCTTT.

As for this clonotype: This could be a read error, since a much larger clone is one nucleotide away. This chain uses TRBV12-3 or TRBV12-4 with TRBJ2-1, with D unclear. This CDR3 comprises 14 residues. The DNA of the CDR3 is TGTGCCAGCAGTTTAGTCCCAGTGCTGCCGGAGCAGATCTTC. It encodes CASSLVPVLPEQIF.

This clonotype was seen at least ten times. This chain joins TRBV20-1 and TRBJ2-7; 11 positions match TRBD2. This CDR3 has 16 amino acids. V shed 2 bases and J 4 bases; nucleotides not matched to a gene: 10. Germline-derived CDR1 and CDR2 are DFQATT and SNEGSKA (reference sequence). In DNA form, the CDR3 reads TGCAGTGCTAGACGTAGCGGGGGGGGTGTAGGTTACGAGCAGTACGTC. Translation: CSARRSGGGVGYEQYV.

The CDR3 loop is CASSYGSGPYEQYV. The CDR3 DNA reads as TGTGCCAGCAGTTACGGTTCAGGCCCCTACGAGCAGTACGTC. The chain couples TRBV6-2 or TRBV6-3 to TRBJ2-7; D gene uncertain. The V end lost 2 bases, the J end lost 2 bases, and 10 bases lay between the germline ends. There are 14 residues in the CDR3. From germline, CDR1 is MNHEY and CDR2 SVGEGT.

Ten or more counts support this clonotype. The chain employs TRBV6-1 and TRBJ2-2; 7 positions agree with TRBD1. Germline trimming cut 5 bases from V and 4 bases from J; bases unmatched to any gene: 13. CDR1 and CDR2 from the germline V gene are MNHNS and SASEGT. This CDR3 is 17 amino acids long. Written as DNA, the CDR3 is TGTGCCAGCAGTCCTTGGATGAGGGGGCCGGGCACCGGGGAGCTGTTTTTT. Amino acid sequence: CASSPWMRGPGTGELFF.

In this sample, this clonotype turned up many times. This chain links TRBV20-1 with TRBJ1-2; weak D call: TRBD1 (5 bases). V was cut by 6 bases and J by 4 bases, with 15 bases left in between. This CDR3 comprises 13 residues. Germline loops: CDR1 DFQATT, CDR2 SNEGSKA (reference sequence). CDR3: CSAQHQGSYGYTF. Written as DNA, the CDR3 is TGCAGTGCGCAACATCAGGGAAGCTATGGCTACACCTTC.

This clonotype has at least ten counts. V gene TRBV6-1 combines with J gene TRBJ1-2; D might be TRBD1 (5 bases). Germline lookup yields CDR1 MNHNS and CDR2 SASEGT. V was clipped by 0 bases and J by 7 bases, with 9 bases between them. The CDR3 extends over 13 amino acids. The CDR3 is CASSEARGLGYTF. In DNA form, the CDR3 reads TGTGCCAGCAGTGAAGCGAGGGGTCTTGGCTACACCTTC.

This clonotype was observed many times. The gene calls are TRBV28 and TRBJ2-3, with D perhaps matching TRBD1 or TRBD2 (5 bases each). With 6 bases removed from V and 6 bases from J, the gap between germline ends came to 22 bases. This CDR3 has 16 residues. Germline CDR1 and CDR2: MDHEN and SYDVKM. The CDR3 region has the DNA TGTGCCAGCAGCCCCACAGGAGGTCAGTTTTTGGATACGCAGTATTTT. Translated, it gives CASSPTGGQFLDTQYF.

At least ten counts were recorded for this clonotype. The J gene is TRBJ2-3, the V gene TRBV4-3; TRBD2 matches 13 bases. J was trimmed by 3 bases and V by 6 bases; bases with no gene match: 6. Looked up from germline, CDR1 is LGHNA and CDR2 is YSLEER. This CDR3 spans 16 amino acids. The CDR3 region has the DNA TGCGCCAGCAGTTGGGGACTAGCGGGAAGGACAGATACGCAGTATTTT. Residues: CASSWGLAGRTDTQYF.

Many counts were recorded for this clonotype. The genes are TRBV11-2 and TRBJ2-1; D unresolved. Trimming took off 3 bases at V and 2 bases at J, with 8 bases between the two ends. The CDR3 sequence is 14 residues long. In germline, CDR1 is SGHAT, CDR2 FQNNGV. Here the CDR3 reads CASSLGWAYNEQFF. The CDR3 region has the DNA TGTGCCAGCAGCTTGGGTTGGGCCTACAATGAGCAGTTCTTC.

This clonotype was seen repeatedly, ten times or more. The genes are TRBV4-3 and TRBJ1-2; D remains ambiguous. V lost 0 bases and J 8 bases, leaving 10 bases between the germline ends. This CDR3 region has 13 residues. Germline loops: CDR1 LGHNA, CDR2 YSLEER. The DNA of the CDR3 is TGCGCCAGCAGCCAAGATTCCCTGGAGGGCTACACCTTC. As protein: CASSQDSLEGYTF.

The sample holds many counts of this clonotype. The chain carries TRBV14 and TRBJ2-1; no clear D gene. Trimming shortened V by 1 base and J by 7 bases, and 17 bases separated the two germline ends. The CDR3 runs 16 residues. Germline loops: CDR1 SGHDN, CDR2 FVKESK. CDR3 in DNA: TGTGCCAGCAGCCAAGTACGAGTCTATCTAGGGAATGAGCAGTTCTTC. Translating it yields CASSQVRVYLGNEQFF. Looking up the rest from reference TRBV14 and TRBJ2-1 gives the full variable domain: EAGVTQFPSHSVIEKGQTVTLRCDPISGHDNLYWYRRVMGKEIKFLLHFVKESKQDESGMPNNRFLAERTGGTYSTLKVQPAELEDSGVYFCASSQVRVYLGNEQFFGPGTRLTVL.

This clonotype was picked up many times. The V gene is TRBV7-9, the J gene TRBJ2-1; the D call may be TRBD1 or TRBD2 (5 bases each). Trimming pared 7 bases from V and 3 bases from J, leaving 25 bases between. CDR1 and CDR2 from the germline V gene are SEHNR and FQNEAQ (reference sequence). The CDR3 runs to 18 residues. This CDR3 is CASKPSYGTHDVYNEQFF. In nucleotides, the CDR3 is TGTGCCAGCAAACCGTCGTACGGGACCCACGACGTCTACAATGAGCAGTTCTTC.

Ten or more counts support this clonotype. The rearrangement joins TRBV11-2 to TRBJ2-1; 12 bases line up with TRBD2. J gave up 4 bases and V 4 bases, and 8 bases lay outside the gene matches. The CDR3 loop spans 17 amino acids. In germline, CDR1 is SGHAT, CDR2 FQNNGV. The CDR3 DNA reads TGTGCCAGCAGCTCTCGGGGACTAGCGGGCGATTACAATGAGCAGTTCTTC. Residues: CASSSRGLAGDYNEQFF. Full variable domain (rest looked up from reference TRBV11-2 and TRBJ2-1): EAGVAQSPRYKIIEKRQSVAFWCNPISGHATLYWYQQILGQGPKLLIQFQNNGVVDDSQLPKDRFSAERLKGVDSTLKIQPAKLEDSAVYLCASSSRGLAGDYNEQFFGPGTRLTVL.

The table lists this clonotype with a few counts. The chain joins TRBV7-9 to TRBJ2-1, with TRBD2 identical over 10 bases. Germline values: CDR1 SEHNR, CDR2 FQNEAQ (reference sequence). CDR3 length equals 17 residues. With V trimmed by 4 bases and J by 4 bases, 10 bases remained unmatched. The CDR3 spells CASSSSSSGGSYNEQFF. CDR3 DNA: TGTGCCAGCAGCTCTTCCTCTAGCGGGGGCTCATACAATGAGCAGTTCTTC. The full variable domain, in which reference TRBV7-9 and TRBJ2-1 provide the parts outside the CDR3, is DTGVSQNPRHKITKRGQNVTFRCDPISEHNRLYWYRQTLGQGPEFLTYFQNEAQLEKSRLLSDRFSAERPKGSFSTLEIQRTEQGDSAMYLCASSSSSSGGSYNEQFFGPGTRLTVL.

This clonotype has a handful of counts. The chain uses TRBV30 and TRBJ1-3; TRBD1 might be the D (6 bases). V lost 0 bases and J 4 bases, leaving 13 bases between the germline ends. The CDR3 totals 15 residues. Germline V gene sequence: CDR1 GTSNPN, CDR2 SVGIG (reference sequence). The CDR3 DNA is TGTGCCTGGAGTGTATCTGGGCAGGGGGGAAACACCATATATTTT. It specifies CAWSVSGQGGNTIYF.

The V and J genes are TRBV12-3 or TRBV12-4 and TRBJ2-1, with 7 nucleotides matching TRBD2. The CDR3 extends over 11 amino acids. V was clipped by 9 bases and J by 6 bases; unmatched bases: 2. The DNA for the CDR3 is TGTGCCAGTGGGGGGGGCAATGAGCAGTTCTTC. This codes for CASGGGNEQFF.

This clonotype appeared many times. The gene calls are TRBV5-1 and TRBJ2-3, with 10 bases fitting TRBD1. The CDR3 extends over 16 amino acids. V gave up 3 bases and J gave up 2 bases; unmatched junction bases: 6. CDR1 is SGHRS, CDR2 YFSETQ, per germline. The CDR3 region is CASSWSGQGNTDTQYF. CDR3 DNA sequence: TGCGCCAGCAGCTGGTCGGGACAGGGGAACACAGATACGCAGTATTTT.

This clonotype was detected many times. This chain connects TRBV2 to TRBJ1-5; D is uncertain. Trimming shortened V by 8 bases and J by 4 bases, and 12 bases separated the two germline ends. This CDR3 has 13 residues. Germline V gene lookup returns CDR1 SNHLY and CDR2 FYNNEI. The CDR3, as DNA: TGTGCCAGCTCCATCAGGAAAAATCAGCCCCAGCATTTT. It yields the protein CASSIRKNQPQHF.